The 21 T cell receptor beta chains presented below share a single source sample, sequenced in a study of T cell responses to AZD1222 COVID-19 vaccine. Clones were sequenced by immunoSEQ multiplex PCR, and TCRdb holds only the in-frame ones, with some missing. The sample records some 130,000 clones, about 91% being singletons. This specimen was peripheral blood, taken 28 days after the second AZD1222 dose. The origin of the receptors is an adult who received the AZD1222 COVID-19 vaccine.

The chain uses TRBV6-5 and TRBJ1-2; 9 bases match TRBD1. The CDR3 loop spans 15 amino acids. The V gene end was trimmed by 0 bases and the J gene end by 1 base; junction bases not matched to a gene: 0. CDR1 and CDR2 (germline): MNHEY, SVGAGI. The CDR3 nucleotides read TGTGCCAGCAGTTACTCGGGACAGGGTAACTATGGCTACACCTTC. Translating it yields CASSYSGQGNYGYTF.

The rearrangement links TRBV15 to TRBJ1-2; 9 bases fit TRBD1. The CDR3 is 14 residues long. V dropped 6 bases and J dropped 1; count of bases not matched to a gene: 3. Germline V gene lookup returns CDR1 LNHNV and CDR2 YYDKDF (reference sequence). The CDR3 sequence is CATSTGGVNYGYTF. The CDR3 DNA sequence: TGTGCCACCAGTACAGGGGGCGTTAACTATGGCTACACCTTC. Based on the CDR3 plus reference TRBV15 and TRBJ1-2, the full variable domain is DAMVIQNPRYQVTQFGKPVTLSCSQTLNHNVMYWYQQKSSQAPKLLFHYYDKDFNNEADTPDNFQSRRPNTSFCFLDIRSPGLGDTAMYLCATSTGGVNYGYTFGSGTRLTVV.

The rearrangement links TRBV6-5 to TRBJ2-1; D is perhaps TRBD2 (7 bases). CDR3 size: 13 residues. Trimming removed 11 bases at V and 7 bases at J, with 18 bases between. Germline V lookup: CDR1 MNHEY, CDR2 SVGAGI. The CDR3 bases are TGTGCCGTGCACGGGGGGCAAGGGAATGAGCAGTTCTTC. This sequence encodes CAVHGGQGNEQFF.

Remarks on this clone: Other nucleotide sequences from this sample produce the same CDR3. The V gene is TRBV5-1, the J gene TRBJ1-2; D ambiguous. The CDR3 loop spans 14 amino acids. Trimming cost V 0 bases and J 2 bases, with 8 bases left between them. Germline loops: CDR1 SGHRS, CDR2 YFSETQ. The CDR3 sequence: CASSLGGSNYGYTF. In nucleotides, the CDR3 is TGCGCCAGCAGCTTGGGGGGATCCAACTATGGCTACACCTTC.

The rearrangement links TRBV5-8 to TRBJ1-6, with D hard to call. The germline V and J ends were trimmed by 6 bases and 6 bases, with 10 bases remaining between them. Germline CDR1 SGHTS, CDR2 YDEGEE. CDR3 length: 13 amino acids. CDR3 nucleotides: TGTGCCAGCACGGTACAATTTAATTCACCCCTCCACTTT. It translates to CASTVQFNSPLHF.

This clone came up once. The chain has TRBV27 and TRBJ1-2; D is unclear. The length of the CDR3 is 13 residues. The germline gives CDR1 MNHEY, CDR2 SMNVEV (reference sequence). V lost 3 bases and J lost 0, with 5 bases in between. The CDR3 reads CASSFTSNYGYTF. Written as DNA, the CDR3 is TGTGCCAGCAGTTTTACATCTAACTATGGCTACACCTTC.

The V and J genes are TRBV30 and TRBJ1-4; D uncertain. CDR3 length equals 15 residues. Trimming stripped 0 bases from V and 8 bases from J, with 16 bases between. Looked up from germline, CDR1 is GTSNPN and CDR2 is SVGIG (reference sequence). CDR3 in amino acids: CAWSVWSDPREKLFF. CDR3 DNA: TGTGCCTGGAGTGTGTGGTCGGACCCCAGGGAAAAACTGTTTTTT.

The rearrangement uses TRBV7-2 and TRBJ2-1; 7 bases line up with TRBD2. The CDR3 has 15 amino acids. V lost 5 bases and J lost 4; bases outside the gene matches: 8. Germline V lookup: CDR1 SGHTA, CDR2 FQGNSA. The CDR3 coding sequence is TGTGCCAGCAGCGAGAGGAGCGGGGTATACAATGAGCAGTTCTTC. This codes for CASSERSGVYNEQFF.

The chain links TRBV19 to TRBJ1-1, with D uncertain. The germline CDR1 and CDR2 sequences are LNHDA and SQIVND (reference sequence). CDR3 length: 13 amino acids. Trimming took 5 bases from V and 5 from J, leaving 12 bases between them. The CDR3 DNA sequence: TGTGCCAGTAGTGTGTCCACGCGAACTGAAGCTTTCTTT. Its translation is CASSVSTRTEAFF.

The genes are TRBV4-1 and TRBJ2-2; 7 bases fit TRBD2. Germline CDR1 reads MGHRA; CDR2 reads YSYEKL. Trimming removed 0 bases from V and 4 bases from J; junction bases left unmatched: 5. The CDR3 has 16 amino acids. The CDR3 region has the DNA TGCGCCAGCAGCCAAGATCTAGCGGCCTTCACCGGGGAGCTGTTTTTT. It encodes CASSQDLAAFTGELFF.

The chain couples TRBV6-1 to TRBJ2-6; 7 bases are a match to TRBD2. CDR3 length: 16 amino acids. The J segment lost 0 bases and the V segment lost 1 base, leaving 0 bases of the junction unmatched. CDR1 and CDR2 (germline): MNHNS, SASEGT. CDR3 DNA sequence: TGTGCCAGCAGTGAAGGGGGGGGCTCTGGGGCCAACGTCCTGACTTTC. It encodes CASSEGGGSGANVLTF.

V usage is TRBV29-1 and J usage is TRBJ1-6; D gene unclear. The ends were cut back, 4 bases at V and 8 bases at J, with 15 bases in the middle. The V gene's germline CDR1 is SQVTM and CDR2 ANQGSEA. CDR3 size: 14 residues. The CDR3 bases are TGCAGCGTTGGGGTTGAGGGTTCTGATTCACCCCTCCACTTT. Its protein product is CSVGVEGSDSPLHF.

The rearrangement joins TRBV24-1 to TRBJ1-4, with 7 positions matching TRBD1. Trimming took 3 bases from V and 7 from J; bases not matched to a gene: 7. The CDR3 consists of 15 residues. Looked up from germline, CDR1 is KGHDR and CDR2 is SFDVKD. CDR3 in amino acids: CATSDPGTEGEKLFF. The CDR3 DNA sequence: TGTGCCACCAGTGATCCCGGGACAGAGGGTGAAAAACTGTTTTTT.

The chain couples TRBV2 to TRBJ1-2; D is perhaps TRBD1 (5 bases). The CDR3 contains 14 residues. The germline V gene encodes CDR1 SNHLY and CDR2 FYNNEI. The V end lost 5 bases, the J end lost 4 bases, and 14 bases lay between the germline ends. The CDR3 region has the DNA TGTGCCAGCAGTAGACAGCTGGCGGGCTATGGCTACACCTTC. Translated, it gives CASSRQLAGYGYTF.

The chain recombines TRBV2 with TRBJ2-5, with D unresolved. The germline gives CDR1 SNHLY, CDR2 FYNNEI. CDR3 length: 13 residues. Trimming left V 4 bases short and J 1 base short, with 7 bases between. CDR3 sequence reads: CASSGALQETQYF. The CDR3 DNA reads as TGTGCCAGCAGTGGCGCGCTCCAAGAGACCCAGTACTTC.

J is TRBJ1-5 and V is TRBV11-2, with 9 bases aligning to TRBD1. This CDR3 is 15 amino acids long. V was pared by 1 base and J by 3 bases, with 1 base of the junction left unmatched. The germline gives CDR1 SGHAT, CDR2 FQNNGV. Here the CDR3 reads CASSLVQGANQPQHF. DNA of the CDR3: TGTGCCAGCAGCTTAGTACAGGGGGCCAATCAGCCCCAGCATTTT.

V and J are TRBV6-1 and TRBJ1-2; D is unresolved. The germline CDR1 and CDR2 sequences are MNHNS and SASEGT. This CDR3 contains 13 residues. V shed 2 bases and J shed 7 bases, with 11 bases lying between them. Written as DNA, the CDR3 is TGTGCCAGCAGTGAAAGTGGCCTTTTTGGCTACACCTTC. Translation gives CASSESGLFGYTF.

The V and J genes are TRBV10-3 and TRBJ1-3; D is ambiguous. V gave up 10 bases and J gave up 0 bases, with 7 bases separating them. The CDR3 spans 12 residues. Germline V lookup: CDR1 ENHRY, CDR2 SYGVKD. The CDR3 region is CATVASGNTIYF. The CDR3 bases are TGTGCCACCGTCGCCTCTGGAAACACCATATATTTT.

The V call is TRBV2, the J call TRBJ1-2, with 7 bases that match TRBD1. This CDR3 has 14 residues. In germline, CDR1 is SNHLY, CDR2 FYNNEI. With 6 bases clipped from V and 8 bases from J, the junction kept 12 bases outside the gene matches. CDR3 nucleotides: TGTGCCAGCAGCGTAGAAAGACAGGGTGGAGGCTACACCTTC. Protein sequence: CASSVERQGGGYTF.

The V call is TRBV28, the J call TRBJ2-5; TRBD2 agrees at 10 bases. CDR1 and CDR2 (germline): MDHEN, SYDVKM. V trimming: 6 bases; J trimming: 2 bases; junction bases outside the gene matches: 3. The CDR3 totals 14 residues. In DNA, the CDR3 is TGTGCCAGCAGCAGCGGGGGGGGACAAGAGACCCAGTACTTC. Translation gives CASSSGGGQETQYF.

This CDR3 is CASSHPGAGLVYNEQFF. The CDR3 DNA sequence: TGCGCCAGCAGCCACCCCGGGGCAGGGTTGGTCTACAATGAGCAGTTCTTC. This rearrangement joins TRBV4-1 to TRBJ2-1, with D perhaps given as TRBD1 or TRBD2 (5 bases each). The V gene's germline CDR1 is MGHRA and CDR2 YSYEKL. V was shortened by 3 bases and J by 3 bases, with 18 bases between the two germline ends. The CDR3 is 17 amino acids.